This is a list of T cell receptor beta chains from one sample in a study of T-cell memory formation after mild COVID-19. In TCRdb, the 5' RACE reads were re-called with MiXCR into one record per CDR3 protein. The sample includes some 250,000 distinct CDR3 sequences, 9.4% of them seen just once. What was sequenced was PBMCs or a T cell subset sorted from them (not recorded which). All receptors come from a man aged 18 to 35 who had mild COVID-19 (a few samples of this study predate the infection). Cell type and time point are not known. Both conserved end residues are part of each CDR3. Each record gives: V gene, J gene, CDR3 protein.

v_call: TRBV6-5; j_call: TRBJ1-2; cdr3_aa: CASSYSGGFNYGYTF
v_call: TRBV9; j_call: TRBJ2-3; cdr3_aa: CASSVGENTDTQYF
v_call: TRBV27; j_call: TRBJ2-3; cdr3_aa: CASRASPRTNTQYF
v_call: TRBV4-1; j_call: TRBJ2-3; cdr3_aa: CASSQVTSVDTQYF
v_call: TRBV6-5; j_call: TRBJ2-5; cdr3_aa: CASSPQGSSRGQYF
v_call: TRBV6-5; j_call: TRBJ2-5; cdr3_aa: CASSYSDGQETQYF
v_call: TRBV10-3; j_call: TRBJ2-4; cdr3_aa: CAISAGPGNIQYF
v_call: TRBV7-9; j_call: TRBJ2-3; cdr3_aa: CASSWIGSTDTQYF
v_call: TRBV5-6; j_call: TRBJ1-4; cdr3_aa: CASSLLQGAANEKLFF
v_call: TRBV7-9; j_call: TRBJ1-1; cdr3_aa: CASSPRPPLNTEAFF
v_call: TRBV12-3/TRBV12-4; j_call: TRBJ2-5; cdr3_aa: CASSFAPPGETQYF
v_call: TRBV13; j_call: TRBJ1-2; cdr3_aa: CASSLENDGYTF
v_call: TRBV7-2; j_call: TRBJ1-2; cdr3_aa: CASSLGGSSGYTF
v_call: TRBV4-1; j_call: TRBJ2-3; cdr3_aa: CASSQGRTSGGSIWDTQYF
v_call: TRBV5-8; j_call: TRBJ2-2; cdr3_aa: CASSNIEAAFLTGELFF
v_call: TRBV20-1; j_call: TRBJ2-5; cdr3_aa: CSARDPGVRETQYF
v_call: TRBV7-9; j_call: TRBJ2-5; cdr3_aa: CASSPHPTSGGAQETQYF